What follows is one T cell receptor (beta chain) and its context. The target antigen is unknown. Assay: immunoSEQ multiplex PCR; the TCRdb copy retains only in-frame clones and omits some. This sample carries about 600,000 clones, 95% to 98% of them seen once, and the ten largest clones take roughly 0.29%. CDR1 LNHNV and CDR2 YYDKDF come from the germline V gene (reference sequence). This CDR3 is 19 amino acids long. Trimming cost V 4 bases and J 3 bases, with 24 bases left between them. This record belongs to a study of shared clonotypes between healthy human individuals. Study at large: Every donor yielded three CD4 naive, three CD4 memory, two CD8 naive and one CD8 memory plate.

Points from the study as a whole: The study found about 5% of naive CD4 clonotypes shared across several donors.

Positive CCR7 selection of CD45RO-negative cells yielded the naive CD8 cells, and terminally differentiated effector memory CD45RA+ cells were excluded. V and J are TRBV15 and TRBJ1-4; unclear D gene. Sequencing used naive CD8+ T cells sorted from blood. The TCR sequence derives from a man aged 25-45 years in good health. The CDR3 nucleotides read TGTGCCACCAGCAATCCCCAGGTATTGTTTGAGGACCCTAATGAAAAACTGTTTTTT. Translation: CATSNPQVLFEDPNEKLFF.